The rows below give T cell receptor beta chains drawn from one sample of a study of OX40 agonist ivuxolimab in advanced cancers. TCRdb's table, derived via immunoSEQ multiplex PCR, lists solely in-frame clones and lacks some. The sample lists roughly 56,000 clones; nearly 85% were seen once. Specimen: CD4+ or CD8+ T cells sorted from blood, collected in a trial of the OX40 agonist ivuxolimab. These receptors were collected from an adult with an advanced solid tumor such as melanoma, head and neck, liver or kidney cancer. CDR3s include the opening cysteine and the closing phenylalanine or tryptophan. Each record gives: J gene, V gene, CDR3 length, D gene, CDR3 protein. D genes are given only for firm matches.

j_gene: TRBJ2-2; v_gene: TRBV5-4; len: 17; d_gene: TRBD2; CDR3aa: CASNRLAGTANTGELFF
j_gene: TRBJ2-7; v_gene: TRBV30; len: 13; d_gene: NA; CDR3aa: CAWSRGVSYEQYF
j_gene: TRBJ2-5; v_gene: TRBV10-3; len: 13; d_gene: NA; CDR3aa: CAISPRGKETQYF
j_gene: TRBJ2-1; v_gene: TRBV7-9; len: 15; d_gene: TRBD2; CDR3aa: CASLTERGTYNEQFF
j_gene: TRBJ2-3; v_gene: TRBV4-2; len: 16; d_gene: NA; CDR3aa: CASSQPGRGRTDTQYF
j_gene: TRBJ1-2; v_gene: TRBV5-4; len: 15; d_gene: NA; CDR3aa: CASSLQRAISYGYTF
j_gene: TRBJ2-5; v_gene: TRBV11-2; len: 15; d_gene: TRBD2; CDR3aa: CASSEIGGGVETQYF
j_gene: TRBJ1-1; v_gene: TRBV7-3; len: 15; d_gene: NA; CDR3aa: CASSLTTGRNTEAFF
j_gene: TRBJ2-7; v_gene: TRBV4-2; len: 16; d_gene: TRBD2; CDR3aa: CASSQEPSGGADEQYF
j_gene: TRBJ2-5; v_gene: TRBV27; len: 13; d_gene: NA; CDR3aa: CASSLKVWGTQYF
j_gene: TRBJ1-2; v_gene: TRBV28; len: 13; d_gene: NA; CDR3aa: CASSGDTNYGYTF
j_gene: TRBJ2-5; v_gene: TRBV5-1; len: 15; d_gene: TRBD2; CDR3aa: CASSSVAGAQETQYF
j_gene: TRBJ1-2; v_gene: TRBV28; len: 13; d_gene: NA; CDR3aa: CASSDEILYGYTF
j_gene: TRBJ1-1; v_gene: TRBV6-5; len: 15; d_gene: TRBD1; CDR3aa: CASRDRGRGSTEAFF
j_gene: TRBJ1-2; v_gene: TRBV5-4; len: 13; d_gene: TRBD1; CDR3aa: CASSPDRNYGYTF
j_gene: TRBJ1-1; v_gene: TRBV28; len: 13; d_gene: NA; CDR3aa: CASSLPGNTEAFF
j_gene: TRBJ2-7; v_gene: TRBV30; len: 11; d_gene: NA; CDR3aa: CAWSVRGQQYF
j_gene: TRBJ2-1; v_gene: TRBV7-6; len: 16; d_gene: TRBD2; CDR3aa: CASSLDPLAGGYEQFF
j_gene: TRBJ2-7; v_gene: TRBV7-9; len: 15; d_gene: NA; CDR3aa: CASSSRETQNYEQYF
j_gene: TRBJ1-6; v_gene: TRBV5-6; len: 15; d_gene: NA; CDR3aa: CASSLVGQGNSPLHF
j_gene: TRBJ1-1; v_gene: TRBV7-2; len: 14; d_gene: NA; CDR3aa: CASAPGRVGTEAFF
j_gene: TRBJ2-1; v_gene: TRBV5-5; len: 15; d_gene: NA; CDR3aa: CASSLWTSPYNEQFF
j_gene: TRBJ2-3; v_gene: TRBV11-1; len: 14; d_gene: NA; CDR3aa: CASSQFLSSQTQYF
j_gene: TRBJ2-1; v_gene: TRBV6-6; len: 16; d_gene: TRBD2; CDR3aa: CASSYSTSGGYNEQFF
j_gene: TRBJ2-7; v_gene: TRBV18; len: 13; d_gene: NA; CDR3aa: CASSPPDGYEQYF
j_gene: TRBJ2-5; v_gene: TRBV11-3; len: 13; d_gene: NA; CDR3aa: CASSLEGPGTQYF
j_gene: TRBJ1-2; v_gene: TRBV19; len: 17; d_gene: TRBD1; CDR3aa: CASSLGTGRGPNYGYTF
j_gene: TRBJ2-6; v_gene: TRBV7-9; len: 16; d_gene: NA; CDR3aa: CASSFGQTSGANVLTF
j_gene: TRBJ2-7; v_gene: TRBV28; len: 14; d_gene: NA; CDR3aa: CASSFGGSLREQYF